This record covers a single T cell receptor beta chain. Its target is not known. Time point defined: week 47, end of study. Each vaccine dose was 300 ug of mutant IDH1 20-mer peptide, with topical imiquimod. The donors had new WHO grade 3 or 4 astrocytomas; these were IDH1-mutant and ATRX-lost. The data originate from a study of a mutant IDH1 vaccine in newly diagnosed glioma. Study summary: Following radiotherapy alone, or alongside temozolomide cycles, vaccination was started after an interval of 4-6 weeks.

TCRdb keeps only in-frame clones here, not all; method: immunoSEQ multiplex PCR. The sample includes tens of thousands of clones, around nine tenths of them seen just once. Whole-study results and caveats: Immune responses induced by vaccination arose in just under 95% of the patients. Seemingly, top peripheral T cell clonotype changes bore no relation to pseudoprogression.

This CDR3 has 14 residues. V trimming: 2 bases; J trimming: 6 bases; junction bases outside the gene matches: 6. CDR1 is MDHEN, CDR2 SYDVKM, per germline. This clonotype was sampled from a woman in her fifties or sixties with glioma. The sequenced sample was PBMCs, obtained from a glioma patient whose treatment included an IDH1 peptide vaccine. The V call is TRBV28, the J call TRBJ2-7; 8 bases line up with TRBD1. The CDR3 sequence: CASSLGTGPTEQYF. The CDR3 DNA reads TGTGCCAGCAGTTTAGGGACAGGTCCTACCGAGCAGTACTTC.